Listed below are T cell receptor beta chains from one sample, sequenced in a study of human T cells and chemical hapten exposure. MiXCR, run by TCRdb on the RACE reads, gives a single entry per CDR3 protein. The table records approximately 400,000 distinct CDR3 sequences, around 4.8% of them present only once. This specimen was whole blood, taken in connection with sensitization to the hapten diphenylcyclopropenone (DPC). The receptor source for this set is a woman aged 45 to 65 with alopecia areata. Some clones in this sample may be carry-over from other donors' samples. The conserved cysteine and the conserved F or W are not part of the CDR3 here. Fields, in order: D gene, V gene, J gene, CDR3 protein. The D gene is left open where the match is weak.

>-|TRBV7-2|TRBJ2-3
ASSSRRTDTQY
>-|TRBV5-1|TRBJ1-1
ASSLDWGQANTEAF
>TRBD1|TRBV6-5|TRBJ1-1
ASSPTGGNTEAF
>-|TRBV18|TRBJ2-6
ASSRETTGANVLT
>-|TRBV20-1|TRBJ1-2
SAVIQGFT
>-|TRBV7-9|TRBJ2-3
ASSVSSPPDTQY
>TRBD2|TRBV29-1|TRBJ2-1
SIPRVAGFNEQF
>-|TRBV2|TRBJ1-4
ASSEVRSNEKLF
>-|TRBV6-1|TRBJ2-7
ASSRRGGEQY
>-|TRBV6-1|TRBJ2-7
ASSPTLYEQY
>TRBD1|TRBV5-6|TRBJ2-1
ASTYTSSRGPEQF
>-|TRBV11-2|TRBJ2-7
ASSSGTGVGQY